Below are 25 T cell receptor beta chains sequenced from a single sample in a study of blood T cell repertoires in COVID-19. Sequencing was performed with immunoSEQ multiplex PCR; in TCRdb, only in-frame clones are kept and a portion is missing. The sample lists about 70,000 clones; 75% to 90% were seen once. The sequencing sample was made of peripheral blood. The origin of the receptors is a man aged 50 to 59 with active COVID-19.

In its sample, this clone was seen a few times. This chain joins TRBV7-8 and TRBJ1-5; no clear D. This CDR3 has 15 residues. Germline V CDR1 and CDR2: SGHVS, FQNEAQ. V was pared by 3 bases and J by 3 bases, with 12 bases between. CDR3 in amino acids: CASSFSDGNNQPQHF. For the CDR3, the DNA is TGTGCCAGCAGCTTTAGCGACGGCAACAATCAGCCCCAGCATTTT.

This clone was detected once. The chain employs TRBV19 and TRBJ1-4, with D perhaps TRBD1 (5 bases). This CDR3 region has 14 residues. In germline, CDR1 is LNHDA, CDR2 SQIVND (reference sequence). V was cut by 11 bases and J by 0 bases, with 13 bases left in between. The CDR3 reads CAVGPGATNEKLFF. The CDR3 region has the DNA TGTGCCGTAGGCCCGGGGGCAACTAATGAAAAACTGTTTTTT.

The CDR3 DNA follows: TGTGCCAGTAGTATGAGGGGGGCGGCGGGAGGTTCGGATACGCAGTATTTT. Its translation is CASSMRGAAGGSDTQYF. The rearrangement uses TRBV19 and TRBJ2-3; TRBD2 matches at 8 bases. The trim removed 3 bases at V and 6 bases at J, leaving 14 bases unmatched. The CDR3 loop spans 17 amino acids. Germline V gene lookup returns CDR1 LNHDA and CDR2 SQIVND (reference sequence).

The chain is built from TRBV5-1 and TRBJ2-3, with TRBD2 matching over 10 bases. Trimming at V came to 2 bases and at J to 10 bases, leaving 4 bases not matched to a gene. Germline values: CDR1 SGHRS, CDR2 YFSETQ. The CDR3 covers 13 residues. CDR3 sequence reads: CASSLQTSGSQYF. CDR3 in DNA: TGCGCCAGCAGCTTACAGACTAGCGGGTCGCAGTATTTT.

This clone was seen a single time. The chain carries TRBV6-5 and TRBJ1-6; 10 bases map to TRBD1. V gave up 7 bases and J gave up 7 bases; unmatched junction bases: 7. There are 15 residues in the CDR3. Germline loops: CDR1 MNHEY, CDR2 SVGAGI. The CDR3 region is CASTLDRGMNSPLHF. DNA of the CDR3: TGTGCCAGCACCCTGGACAGGGGGATGAATTCACCCCTCCACTTT.

The chain is built from TRBV2 and TRBJ2-6; weak D call: TRBD2 (6 bases). The germline V gene encodes CDR1 SNHLY and CDR2 FYNNEI. V lost 1 base and J 4 bases, leaving 11 bases between the germline ends. The CDR3 consists of 16 residues. The CDR3 is CASSEVGGRGANVLTF. The DNA of the CDR3 is TGTGCCAGCAGTGAAGTTGGAGGGCGAGGGGCCAACGTCCTGACTTTC. The variable domain in full, completed from reference TRBV2 and TRBJ2-6, reads EPEVTQTPSHQVTQMGQEVILRCVPISNHLYFYWYRQILGQKVEFLVSFYNNEISEKSEIFDDQFSVERPDGSNFTLKIRSTKLEDSAMYFCASSEVGGRGANVLTFGAGSRLTVL.

The chain uses TRBV28 and TRBJ2-7, with D perhaps TRBD1 (6 bases). The length of the CDR3 is 14 residues. Germline lookup yields CDR1 MDHEN and CDR2 SYDVKM. V was cut by 10 bases and J by 2 bases, with 18 bases left in between. Written as DNA, the CDR3 is TGTGCCACCCAGGGGTATGGGAATGCCTACGAGCAGTACTTC. Protein: CATQGYGNAYEQYF.

The sample holds one count of this clone. The rearrangement uses TRBV7-2 and TRBJ2-3, with 7 bases identical to TRBD1. Unmatched junction bases numbered 5, after V lost 3 bases and J lost 2 bases. The CDR3 is made up of 15 amino acids. CDR1 SGHTA and CDR2 FQGNSA come from the germline V gene. Written as DNA, the CDR3 is TGTGCCAGCAGCTTCCACAGGGGAAACACAGATACGCAGTATTTT. Amino acids: CASSFHRGNTDTQYF.

This rearrangement joins TRBV4-3 to TRBJ2-4; TRBD2 agrees at 12 bases. Germline CDR1 and CDR2: LGHNA and YSLEER. This CDR3 contains 15 residues. Losses at the gene ends were 3 bases for V and 9 bases for J; bases not matched to a gene: 6. CDR3 DNA sequence: TGCGCCAGCAGCCAGGCGACTAGCGGGAGAGGCATTCAGTACTTC. This encodes CASSQATSGRGIQYF.

V usage is TRBV6-6 and J usage is TRBJ1-2; 7 bases are a match to TRBD1. V was pared by 6 bases and J by 2 bases, with 6 bases of the junction left unmatched. The germline V gene has CDR1 MNHNY and CDR2 SVGAGI (reference sequence). This CDR3 region has 14 residues. The CDR3: CASSRQGINYGYTF. CDR3 DNA sequence: TGTGCCAGCAGCCGACAGGGAATAAACTATGGCTACACCTTC.

The gene calls are TRBV6-6 and TRBJ2-1; TRBD1 might be the D (5 bases). CDR3 length equals 15 residues. Germline values: CDR1 MNHNY, CDR2 SVGAGI (reference sequence). Trimming removed 2 bases from V and 3 bases from J, with 11 bases in between. The CDR3 region has the DNA TGTGCCAGCAGTTACGGGGCGGCTAGCTACAATGAGCAGTTCTTC. Residues: CASSYGAASYNEQFF.

The chain uses TRBV11-2 and TRBJ2-1, with 9 bases lining up with TRBD1. This CDR3 region has 15 residues. V trimming: 5 bases; J trimming: 6 bases; junction bases outside the gene matches: 8. Germline-derived CDR1 and CDR2 are SGHAT and FQNNGV. Here the CDR3 reads CASSLGTGNINEQFF. CDR3 sequence (DNA): TGTGCCAGCAGCCTCGGGACAGGGAATATCAATGAGCAGTTCTTC.

The chain employs TRBV7-6 and TRBJ1-4; 8 nucleotides agree with TRBD1. In germline, CDR1 is SGHVS, CDR2 FNYEAQ. There are 15 residues in the CDR3. The V and J ends lost 2 bases and 7 bases, in that order; junction bases with no gene match: 6. The CDR3 DNA sequence: TGTGCCAGCAGCTTACAGCAGGGGGCGCGTGAAAAACTGTTTTTT. Residues: CASSLQQGAREKLFF.

The chain uses TRBV28 and TRBJ1-2; 7 bases match TRBD1. The CDR3 loop spans 13 amino acids. J was trimmed by 2 bases and V by 3 bases; bases with no gene match: 0. CDR1 is MDHEN and CDR2 is SYDVKM in the germline V gene. The CDR3 region has the DNA TGTGCCAGCAGTTTGACAGGGAACTATGGCTACACCTTC. Translating gives CASSLTGNYGYTF.

The gene calls are TRBV9 and TRBJ2-1; TRBD1 aligns across 8 bases. CDR1 and CDR2 (germline): SGDLS, YYNGEE. The J segment lost 8 bases and the V segment lost 0 bases, leaving 10 bases of the junction unmatched. The CDR3 length is 16 residues. The CDR3: CASSVVGGTGRDEQFF. CDR3 sequence (DNA): TGTGCCAGCAGCGTAGTTGGTGGGACAGGTCGAGATGAGCAGTTCTTC.

This sequence joins TRBV7-6 and TRBJ2-1; 7 nucleotides align to TRBD2. This CDR3 has 16 residues. Germline loops: CDR1 SGHVS, CDR2 FNYEAQ. The J segment lost 1 base and the V segment lost 1 base, leaving 4 bases of the junction unmatched. The CDR3 DNA follows: TGTGCCAGCAGCTTAGATGGCGGGAGATCCTACAATGAGCAGTTCTTC. Amino acid sequence: CASSLDGGRSYNEQFF.

This clone was seen a handful of times. This chain joins TRBV5-6 and TRBJ2-7; 7 bases are a match to TRBD1. Germline assignment: CDR1 SGHDT and CDR2 YYEEEE. V was clipped by 0 bases and J by 3 bases; unmatched bases: 6. The CDR3 consists of 15 residues. The CDR3 is CASSLGGQVYYEQYF. CDR3 in DNA: TGTGCCAGCAGCTTGGGCGGACAGGTGTACTACGAGCAGTACTTC.

J is TRBJ1-1 and V is TRBV28; D unresolved. There are 13 residues in the CDR3. CDR1 and CDR2 from the germline V gene are MDHEN and SYDVKM. V was cut by 2 bases and J by 6 bases, with 10 bases left in between. The CDR3 here is CASSLKTPPEAFF. DNA of the CDR3: TGTGCCAGCAGTTTAAAAACACCCCCTGAAGCTTTCTTT.

The chain carries TRBV4-3 and TRBJ2-1; TRBD2 agrees at 8 bases. Per the germline V gene, CDR1 is LGHNA and CDR2 is YSLEER. V shed 4 bases, J shed 0 bases, and the junction held 11 bases outside the gene matches. The CDR3 is 18 residues long. The CDR3: CASSPSLIAGTSYNEQFF. DNA of the CDR3: TGCGCCAGCAGCCCGAGTTTGATAGCGGGGACCTCCTACAATGAGCAGTTCTTC.

The chain recombines TRBV25-1 with TRBJ2-2; 7 bases are a match to TRBD1. The CDR3 is 15 amino acids. V lost 6 bases, J lost 10 bases, and 14 bases stayed unmatched. In germline, CDR1 is MGHDK, CDR2 SYGVNS. The CDR3 nucleotides read TGTGCCAGCAGCCACGACAGGGTTTTCTCCGCGGAGCTGTTTTTT. Translated: CASSHDRVFSAELFF.

The chain is built from TRBV19 and TRBJ2-7; D is unresolved. The germline CDR1 and CDR2 sequences are LNHDA and SQIVND (reference sequence). The CDR3 runs 13 residues. V was shortened by 3 bases and J by 3 bases, with 9 bases between the two germline ends. CDR3 DNA sequence: TGTGCCAGTAGTATCGCCCCGGGCTACGAGCAGTACTTC. Translation: CASSIAPGYEQYF.

The chain joins TRBV28 to TRBJ2-2; 9 nucleotides line up with TRBD2. The V and J ends lost 9 bases and 6 bases, in that order; junction bases with no gene match: 8. Germline V gene data show CDR1 as MDHEN and CDR2 as SYDVKM. This CDR3 has 14 amino acids. CDR3 sequence (DNA): TGTGCCAGTCGTCTGACTAGCGGCTCCGGGGAGCTGTTTTTT. Its protein product is CASRLTSGSGELFF. The full variable domain, completed using reference TRBV28 and TRBJ2-2, is DVKVTQSSRYLVKRTGEKVFLECVQDMDHENMFWYRQDPGLGLRLIYFSYDVKMKEKGDIPEGYSVSREKKERFSLILESASTNQTSMYLCASRLTSGSGELFFGEGSRLTVL.

The V call is TRBV10-3, the J call TRBJ2-1, with D perhaps matching TRBD2 (5 bases). V lost 5 bases and J 9 bases, leaving 20 bases between the germline ends. The CDR3 sequence is 15 residues long. Germline V CDR1 and CDR2: ENHRY, SYGVKD. The DNA for the CDR3 is TGTGCCATCAGTTTACTAGTGGGCTCCGCTGGTGAGCAGTTCTTC. Amino acids: CAISLLVGSAGEQFF.

This clone was detected once. The genes are TRBV3-1 (or the pseudogene TRBV3-2) and TRBJ2-3; unclear D gene. Trimming took off 1 base at V and 6 bases at J, with 8 bases between the two ends. CDR1 is LGHDT, CDR2 YNNKEL, per germline (reference sequence). CDR3 length: 13 amino acids. The CDR3 spells CASSQVFADTQYF. In DNA form, the CDR3 reads TGTGCCAGCAGCCAAGTGTTTGCGGATACGCAGTATTTT.

The chain is built from TRBV5-5 and TRBJ2-7, with 7 bases fitting TRBD1. With 2 bases clipped from V and 1 base from J, the junction kept 3 bases outside the gene matches. The CDR3 is 14 amino acids. CDR1 SGHKS and CDR2 YYEKEE come from the germline V gene (reference sequence). CDR3 sequence: CASSFPDRSYEQYF. The CDR3 DNA is TGTGCCAGCAGCTTTCCGGACAGGTCCTACGAGCAGTACTTC.